The rows below give T cell receptor beta chains drawn from one sample of a study of T cell responses to AZD1222 COVID-19 vaccine. Data came from immunoSEQ multiplex PCR; TCRdb stores just in-frame clones and leaves some out. This repertoire shows 130,000 or so clones, about nine tenths found once; its top ten account for about 1.9%. Here the sequenced sample was peripheral blood, taken 28 days after the second AZD1222 dose. These receptors were taken from an adult who received the AZD1222 COVID-19 vaccine. The CDR3 runs from the conserved cysteine through the conserved F or W. A D gene is named only where the DNA matches it firmly. Clone size is shown for a subset of rows, as once, few, many or a class of expanded clone.

V gene	CDR3 length	clone size	D gene	J gene	CDR3 protein	CDR3 DNA
TRBV19	14	-	-	TRBJ2-1	CASSIGGLYNEQFF	TGTGCCAGTAGTATAGGGGGACTTTACAATGAGCAGTTCTTC
TRBV9	14	-	-	TRBJ1-2	CASSVGTATYGYTF	TGTGCCAGCAGCGTAGGAACAGCCACCTATGGCTACACCTTC
TRBV7-8	13	-	TRBD1	TRBJ1-1	CASTRQGGTEAFF	TGTGCCAGCACTCGACAGGGGGGGACTGAAGCTTTCTTT
TRBV18	17	-	TRBD1	TRBJ1-5	CASSPPRTGSGNQPQHF	TGTGCCAGCTCACCACCCCGGACAGGGTCGGGCAATCAGCCCCAGCATTTT
TRBV11-3	15	few	-	TRBJ1-1	CASSSPRDLHTEAFF	TGTGCCAGCAGCTCCCCACGGGACCTCCACACTGAAGCTTTCTTT
TRBV7-7	15	-	TRBD1	TRBJ2-1	CASSLGQGLTNEQFF	TGTGCTAGCAGCTTAGGACAGGGTTTGACGAATGAGCAGTTCTTC
TRBV5-6	12	-	-	TRBJ2-1	CASSLRGTGGFF	TGTGCCAGCAGCTTGCGGGGGACCGGGGGATTCTTC
TRBV7-2	16	-	-	TRBJ2-5	CASSSLHLATQETQYF	TGTGCCAGCAGCTCCCTACATCTAGCGACCCAAGAGACCCAGTACTTC
TRBV27	13	once	-	TRBJ1-3	CASSSYSGNTIYF	TGTGCCAGCAGTTCTTACTCTGGAAACACCATATATTTT
TRBV20-1	10	-	-	TRBJ2-5	CSARQETQYF	TGCAGTGCCCGACAAGAGACCCAGTACTTC
TRBV5-1	14	-	-	TRBJ1-1	CASSLTGLNTEAFF	TGCGCCAGCAGCTTGACAGGTCTGAACACTGAAGCTTTCTTT
TRBV7-2	15	-	TRBD2	TRBJ2-5	CASSPYRAGGETQYF	TGTGCCAGCAGCCCCTATCGGGCGGGAGGGGAGACCCAGTACTTC
TRBV30	12	-	-	TRBJ1-2	CAWDFGYYGYTF	TGTGCCTGGGACTTCGGGTACTATGGCTACACCTTC
TRBV20-1	11	-	-	TRBJ1-2	CSASADYGYTF	TGCAGTGCCTCGGCCGATTATGGCTACACCTTC
TRBV11-3	14	-	TRBD1	TRBJ1-6	CASSLDRGNSPLHF	TGTGCCAGCAGCTTGGACAGGGGGAATTCACCCCTCCACTTT
TRBV12-3/TRBV12-4	13	-	TRBD1	TRBJ2-7	CASSLGGDREQYF	TGTGCCAGCAGTTTAGGAGGGGACAGGGAGCAGTACTTC
TRBV30	12	-	-	TRBJ1-1	CAWSQPNTEAFF	TGTGCCTGGAGTCAACCGAACACTGAAGCTTTCTTT
TRBV6-1	13	once	-	TRBJ1-1	CASSEGLRTEAFF	TGTGCCAGCAGTGAAGGGTTGAGGACTGAAGCTTTCTTT
TRBV5-1	14	-	-	TRBJ2-3	CASSLARGADTQYF	TGCGCCAGCAGCTTGGCCAGGGGGGCAGATACGCAGTATTTT
TRBV19	13	-	-	TRBJ2-3	CASSSGAKDTQYF	TGTGCCAGTAGCTCAGGGGCTAAAGATACGCAGTATTTT
TRBV10-2	14	-	TRBD1	TRBJ1-2	CASSEGRGRDGYTF	TGCGCCAGCAGTGAGGGGAGGGGGCGCGATGGCTACACCTTC
TRBV7-9	15	-	-	TRBJ2-3	CASSRRGTGGDTQYF	TGTGCCAGCAGCCGAAGGGGCACGGGCGGAGATACGCAGTATTTT
TRBV19	15	-	-	TRBJ1-5	CASSMDPGDNQPQHF	TGTGCCAGTAGTATGGACCCGGGAGACAATCAGCCCCAGCATTTT
TRBV23-1	18	-	TRBD1	TRBJ2-6	CASSLQGEIISGANVLTF	TGCGCCAGCAGTCTACAGGGGGAGATAATCTCTGGGGCCAACGTCCTGACTTTC
TRBV19	19	few	TRBD1	TRBJ2-2	CASSSPTDRGREFPGELFF	TGTGCCAGTAGTAGCCCGACGGACAGGGGGCGCGAGTTTCCCGGGGAGCTGTTTTTT
TRBV5-1	16	-	TRBD2	TRBJ2-5	CASSPGLAGDLETQYF	TGCGCCAGCAGCCCTGGACTAGCGGGGGATTTGGAGACCCAGTACTTC
TRBV4-3	15	-	-	TRBJ2-2	CASSQQAMAPGELFF	TGCGCCAGCAGCCAGCAGGCTATGGCGCCCGGGGAGCTGTTTTTT
TRBV3-1/TRBV3-2	17	-	-	TRBJ2-1	CASSGDRAAGTYNEQFF	TGTGCCAGCAGCGGGGACCGGGCAGCGGGCACTTACAATGAGCAGTTCTTC
TRBV6-6	20	-	-	TRBJ1-5	CASRRGAGTSTAYSNQPQHF	TGTGCCAGCAGGCGAGGAGCCGGGACCTCGACCGCTTATAGCAATCAGCCCCAGCATTTT
TRBV7-9	14	few	TRBD1	TRBJ2-1	CASTMDRGPNEQFF	TGTGCCAGCACCATGGACAGGGGACCGAATGAGCAGTTCTTC
TRBV27	14	-	-	TRBJ1-2	CASSPFGPNYGYTF	TGTGCCAGCAGTCCCTTTGGCCCTAACTATGGCTACACCTTC
TRBV7-9	15	-	-	TRBJ2-7	CASSSGPAEPYEQYF	TGTGCCAGCAGCTCCGGGCCGGCGGAACCCTACGAGCAGTACTTC
TRBV5-1	14	-	-	TRBJ1-2	CASSFGGTNYGYTF	TGCGCCAGCAGCTTTGGTGGCACTAACTATGGCTACACCTTC
TRBV6-5	16	-	TRBD2	TRBJ2-3	CASSYSWLAGGDTQYF	TGTGCCAGCAGTTACTCATGGCTAGCGGGGGGAGATACGCAGTATTTT
TRBV5-1	14	-	TRBD1	TRBJ1-3	CASSLGGTGNTIYF	TGCGCCAGCAGCTTAGGGGGCACTGGAAACACCATATATTTT
TRBV19	16	-	TRBD1	TRBJ1-1	CASSANGQGAATEAFF	TGTGCCAGTAGTGCCAACGGACAGGGGGCCGCCACTGAAGCTTTCTTT
TRBV5-6	13	once	-	TRBJ1-5	CASSLQQDQPQHF	TGTGCCAGCAGCTTGCAACAGGACCAGCCCCAGCATTTT
TRBV6-2/TRBV6-3	16	-	TRBD2	TRBJ2-1	CASSYRAGGPYNEQFF	TGTGCCAGCAGTTACAGGGCGGGAGGGCCTTACAATGAGCAGTTCTTC
TRBV29-1	12	-	-	TRBJ1-1	CSVCIAGTEAFF	TGCAGCGTTTGTATAGCAGGCACTGAAGCTTTCTTT
TRBV7-9	17	-	-	TRBJ2-2	CASRTDLGDGDTGELFF	TGTGCCAGCAGAACCGACCTTGGTGACGGGGATACCGGGGAGCTGTTTTTT
TRBV7-3	16	-	TRBD1	TRBJ1-2	CASSPGDPGQGYRYTF	TGTGCCAGCAGCCCAGGGGATCCGGGACAGGGGTATCGCTACACCTTC
TRBV5-1	14	-	TRBD1	TRBJ1-6	CASKGTGENSPLHF	TGCGCCAGCAAAGGGACAGGGGAAAATTCACCCCTCCACTTT
TRBV5-1	14	once	-	TRBJ1-1	CASSLSGTPQDAFF	TGCGCCAGCAGCTTGTCCGGGACCCCCCAAGACGCTTTCTTT
TRBV6-5	12	-	-	TRBJ1-1	CASSYGALEAFF	TGTGCCAGCAGTTACGGTGCGCTTGAAGCTTTCTTT
TRBV14	11	-	-	TRBJ1-1	CASSPSTEAFF	TGTGCCAGCAGCCCGTCAACTGAAGCTTTCTTT
TRBV27	16	-	-	TRBJ1-2	CASTPLWKDANYGYTF	TGTGCCAGCACCCCCCTCTGGAAGGACGCTAACTATGGCTACACCTTC
TRBV4-1	14	-	-	TRBJ1-6	CASSQDLPNSPLHF	TGCGCCAGCAGCCAAGATCTACCTAATTCACCCCTCCACTTT
TRBV27	14	-	TRBD1	TRBJ1-2	CASSPWSGGNGYTF	TGTGCCAGCAGTCCATGGTCAGGGGGTAATGGCTACACCTTC
TRBV11-2	14	once	TRBD1	TRBJ2-7	CASSSVRTGYGQYF	TGTGCCAGCAGCTCAGTCCGGACAGGCTACGGGCAGTACTTC
TRBV19	15	-	TRBD1	TRBJ1-5	CASSTTRTGVQPQHF	TGTGCCAGTAGTACAACCCGGACAGGGGTTCAGCCCCAGCATTTT
TRBV30	13	-	-	TRBJ2-5	CAWSPGSQETQYF	TGTGCCTGGAGTCCAGGGAGTCAAGAGACCCAGTACTTC
TRBV28	19	-	TRBD2	TRBJ2-1	CASSLWAGGLAGTYNEQFF	TGTGCCAGCAGTTTATGGGCAGGGGGACTAGCGGGGACTTACAATGAGCAGTTCTTC
TRBV19	15	-	-	TRBJ2-1	CASSIVYVAGNEQFF	TGTGCCAGTAGTATAGTTTATGTGGCGGGAAATGAGCAGTTCTTC
TRBV11-2	12	-	-	TRBJ2-7	CASSSTRAEQYF	TGTGCCAGCAGCTCCACTCGGGCAGAGCAGTACTTC